The 4 T cell receptor beta chains reported below all come from one sample, sequenced in a study of T-cell memory formation after mild COVID-19. TCRdb called the 5' RACE reads again in MiXCR, with one record for every CDR3 protein. Seen here are about 340,000 distinct CDR3 sequences, approximately 15% observed once, and the top ten hold under 25%. The source material was PBMCs or a T cell subset sorted from them (not recorded which). These receptors all come from a man aged 18 to 29 who had mild COVID-19 (a few samples of this study predate the infection). Cell type and time point are not known.

This clonotype occurred a few times. This chain uses TRBV5-1 with TRBJ2-5; 7 nucleotides agree with TRBD1. This CDR3 is built from 13 residues. J lost 5 bases, V lost 5 bases, and 6 bases had no gene match. Germline loops: CDR1 SGHRS, CDR2 YFSETQ. The CDR3 coding sequence is TGCGCCAGCAGTTCCGACAGGGCGGAGACCCAGTACTTC. It specifies CASSSDRAETQYF.

CDR3 coding DNA: TGCAGTGGACAGACCCAAAACATTCAGTACTTC. This encodes CSGQTQNIQYF. The chain uses TRBV20-1 and TRBJ2-4; D might be TRBD1 (5 bases). The V gene lost 7 bases and the J gene lost 5 bases, with 9 bases spanning the gap. The CDR3 contains 11 residues. Germline V gene sequence: CDR1 DFQATT, CDR2 SNEGSKA (reference sequence).

This clonotype was recorded many times. This chain joins TRBV24-1 and TRBJ2-3; either TRBD1 or TRBD2 may supply D (5 bases each). Germline loops: CDR1 KGHDR, CDR2 SFDVKD. Deletions cut 0 bases from V and 9 bases from J, with 6 bases between. The CDR3 has 12 residues. CDR3 in amino acids: CATSDLWGTQYF. CDR3 nucleotide sequence: TGTGCCACCAGTGATTTGTGGGGGACGCAGTATTTT.

This sequence joins TRBV20-1 and TRBJ1-5, with D unclear. Trimming pared 3 bases from V and 0 bases from J, leaving 12 bases between. The V gene's germline CDR1 is DFQATT and CDR2 SNEGSKA (reference sequence). The CDR3 totals 15 residues. The CDR3 DNA follows: TGCAGTGCTAGTTCGGCAACCCATAGCAATCAGCCCCAGCATTTT. It translates to CSASSATHSNQPQHF.